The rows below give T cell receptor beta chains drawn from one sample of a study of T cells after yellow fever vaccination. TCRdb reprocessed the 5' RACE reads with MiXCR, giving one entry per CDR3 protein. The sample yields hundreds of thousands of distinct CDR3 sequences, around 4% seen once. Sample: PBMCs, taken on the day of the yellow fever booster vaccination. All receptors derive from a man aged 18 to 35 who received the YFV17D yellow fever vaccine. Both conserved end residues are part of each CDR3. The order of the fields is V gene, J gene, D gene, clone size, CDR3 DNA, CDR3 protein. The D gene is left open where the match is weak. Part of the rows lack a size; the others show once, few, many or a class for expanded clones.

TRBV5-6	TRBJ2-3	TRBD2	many	TGTGCCAGCAGCCTCCGACTAGCGGGGGGGCCCGATACGCAGTATTTT	CASSLRLAGGPDTQYF
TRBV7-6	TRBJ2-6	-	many	TGTGCCAGCAGCACGTCTAGTGGGAGCTCTGGGGCCAACGTCCTGACTTTC	CASSTSSGSSGANVLTF
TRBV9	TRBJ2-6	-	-	TGTGCCAGCAGCCCCCCAAACAGGGCCCACGTCCTGACTTTC	CASSPPNRAHVLTF
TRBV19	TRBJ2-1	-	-	TGTGCCAGTAGGACGTTCCATATAGACTCACTACAGGGGAGGAATGAGCAGTTCTTC	CASRTFHIDSLQGRNEQFF
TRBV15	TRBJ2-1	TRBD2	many	TGTGCCACCAGCACCGGACTAGCGGGGGGCATATACTACAATGAGCAGTTCTTC	CATSTGLAGGIYYNEQFF
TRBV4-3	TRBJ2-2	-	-	TGCGCCAGCAGCCGAGCCGTCGTGGGGACATCGAACACCGGGGAGCTGTTTTTT	CASSRAVVGTSNTGELFF
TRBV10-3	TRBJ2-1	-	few	TGTGCCATCAGTGAGTCTGGGACAAGGGCGCCGTTCTTC	CAISESGTRAPFF
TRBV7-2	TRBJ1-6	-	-	TGTGCCAGCAGCTTCCACAGCTATAATTCACCCCTCCACTTT	CASSFHSYNSPLHF
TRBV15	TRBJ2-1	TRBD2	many	TGTGCCACCAGCAGACGCGGGGGGGTCTACAATGAGCAGTTCTTC	CATSRRGGVYNEQFF
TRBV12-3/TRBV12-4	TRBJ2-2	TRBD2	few	TGTGCCAGCAGGGGACTAGCGGACTACACCGGGGAGCTGTTTTTT	CASRGLADYTGELFF
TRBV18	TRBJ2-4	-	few	TGTGCCAGCTCACCACCTATTTCCACAGAACTAGCCAAAAACATTCAGTACTTC	CASSPPISTELAKNIQYF
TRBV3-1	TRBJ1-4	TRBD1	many	TGTGCCAGCAGCCTGGCGGGACAGGAGGCCGAAAATGAAAAACTGTTTTTT	CASSLAGQEAENEKLFF
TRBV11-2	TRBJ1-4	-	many	TGTGCCAGCAGCCCGTCCCCTTTGCTGTCTGAAAAACTGTTTTTT	CASSPSPLLSEKLFF
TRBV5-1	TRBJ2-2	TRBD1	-	TGCGCCAGCAGCCGGACAGGGGAAACCGGGGAGCTGTTTTTT	CASSRTGETGELFF
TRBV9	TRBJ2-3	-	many	TGTGCCAGCAGCACCTTTGGGGGGAGGCTGTATTTT	CASSTFGGRLYF
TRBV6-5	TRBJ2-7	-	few	TGTGCCAGCAGTTACGGGAAGAACTACGAGCAGTACTTC	CASSYGKNYEQYF
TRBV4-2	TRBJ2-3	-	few	TGTGCCAGCAGCCAAGATTCAGATACGCAGTATTTT	CASSQDSDTQYF
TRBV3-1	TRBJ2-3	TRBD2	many	TGTGCCAGCAGCCAAGACAGCGGGATGCAGTATTTT	CASSQDSGMQYF
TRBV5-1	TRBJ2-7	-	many	TGCGCCAGCAGCCAAGGTCAGGTCAGGGACGAGCAGTACTTC	CASSQGQVRDEQYF
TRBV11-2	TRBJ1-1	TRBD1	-	TGTGCCAGCAGTCCCACGGACAGGGGACGGAACACTGAAGCTTTCTTT	CASSPTDRGRNTEAFF
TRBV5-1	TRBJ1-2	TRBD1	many	TGCGCCAGCAGCTTAGGACAGGGGGCAGACTATGGCTACACCTTC	CASSLGQGADYGYTF
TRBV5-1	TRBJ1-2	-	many	TGCGCCAGCAGGGAAGGACGGCTCAACTATGGCTACACCTTC	CASREGRLNYGYTF
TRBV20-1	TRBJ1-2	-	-	TGCAGTGCTGGGGACTCCCGAGAGGGCTACACCTTC	CSAGDSREGYTF
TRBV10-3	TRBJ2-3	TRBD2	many	TGTGCCATCAGTGAGTCGTTATTAGCGGGGGGGCGAGGTACGCAGTATTTT	CAISESLLAGGRGTQYF
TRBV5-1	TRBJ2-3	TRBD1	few	TGCGCCAGCAGCCCCTGGACAGGGTCCGCAGATACGCAGTATTTT	CASSPWTGSADTQYF
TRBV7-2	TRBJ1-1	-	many	TGTGCCAGCAGCTTGGGGTCACTCACTGAAGCTTTCTTT	CASSLGSLTEAFF
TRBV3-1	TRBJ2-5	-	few	TGTGCCAGCAGCCAAGTGGTGGGCTTCGAGACCCAGTACTTC	CASSQVVGFETQYF
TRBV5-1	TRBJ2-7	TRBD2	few	TGCGCCAGCAGCGCCGGACTAGCGGGGGAGTCCTACGAGCAGTACTTC	CASSAGLAGESYEQYF
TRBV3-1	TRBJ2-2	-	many	TGTGCCAGCAGCGGGGACACGCACACCGGGGAGCTGTTTTTT	CASSGDTHTGELFF
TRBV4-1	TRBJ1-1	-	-	TGCGCCAGCAGCCAAGTGCATAGCGGGACTGGAACTGAAGCTTTCTTT	CASSQVHSGTGTEAFF
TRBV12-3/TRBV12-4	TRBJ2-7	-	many	TGTGCCAGCAGTTCGGACAAGACCTACGAGCAGTACTTC	CASSSDKTYEQYF
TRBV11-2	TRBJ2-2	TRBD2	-	TGTGCCAGCACCCTAAGGGCGAGCGGGGACACCGGGGAGCTGTTTTTT	CASTLRASGDTGELFF
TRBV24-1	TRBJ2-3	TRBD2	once	TGTGCCACCAGTGACGGGGGGTCGGGAGATACGCAGTATTTT	CATSDGGSGDTQYF
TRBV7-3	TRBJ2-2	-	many	TGTGCCAGCAGCTTAACTTCGGGAAATCCGAACACCGGGGAGCTGTTTTTT	CASSLTSGNPNTGELFF
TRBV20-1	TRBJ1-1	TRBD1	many	TGCAGTGCTACCCAGGGGGCAGAAACTGAAGCTTTCTTT	CSATQGAETEAFF
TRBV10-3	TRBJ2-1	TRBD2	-	TGTGCCATCAGGGGGACTAGCTACAATGAGCAGTTCTTC	CAIRGTSYNEQFF
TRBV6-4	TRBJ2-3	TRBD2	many	TGTGCCAGCAGTGATACGGGGGGAAGCACAGATACGCAGTATTTT	CASSDTGGSTDTQYF
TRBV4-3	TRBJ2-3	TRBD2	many	TGCGCCAGCAGCCGAGCGGGGGGGGCTGGAGATACGCAGTATTTT	CASSRAGGAGDTQYF
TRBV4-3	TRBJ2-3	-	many	TGCGCCAGCAGCCAAGATTGGTTCACGGCCAGCTCGGGCACAGATACGCAGTATTTT	CASSQDWFTASSGTDTQYF
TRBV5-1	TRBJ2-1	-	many	TGCGCCAGCAGCACCGGATGGGGGATCACCTACAATGAGCAGTTCTTC	CASSTGWGITYNEQFF
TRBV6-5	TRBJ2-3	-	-	TGTGCCAGCAGTTACGGGGGCCGAGCGTCCGCAGATACGCAGTATTTT	CASSYGGRASADTQYF
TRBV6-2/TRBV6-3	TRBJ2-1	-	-	TGTGCCAGCAGTCGGCCCCTTCCTCCGGCTTCCTTC	CASSRPLPPASF
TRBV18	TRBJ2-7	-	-	TGTGCCAGCTCACCACTCTTCGGACTGGGCGTCTACGAGCAGTACTTC	CASSPLFGLGVYEQYF
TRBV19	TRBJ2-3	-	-	TGTGCCAGTACGTACGCAGATACGCAGTATTTT	CASTYADTQYF
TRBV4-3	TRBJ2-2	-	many	TGCGCCAGCAGCCTGGACAGTTCCACCGGGGAGCTGTTTTTT	CASSLDSSTGELFF
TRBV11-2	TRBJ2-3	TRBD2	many	TGTGCCAGCAGCTTAGGGCTAGCGGGGGCCGGGGGAGATACGCAGTATTTT	CASSLGLAGAGGDTQYF
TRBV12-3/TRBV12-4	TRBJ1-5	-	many	TGTGCCAGCAGTTATGGCAATCAGCCCCAGCATTTT	CASSYGNQPQHF
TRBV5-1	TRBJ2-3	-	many	TGTGCCAGCAGCTTAGGCGGAACAGATACGCAGTATTTT	CASSLGGTDTQYF
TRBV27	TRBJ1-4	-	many	TGTGCCAGCAGTTTATGGGGGCCAGCGGGGATAGGTGAAAAACTGTTTTTT	CASSLWGPAGIGEKLFF
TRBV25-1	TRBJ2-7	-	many	TGTGCCAGCAGCAACAACCCAGGCTACGAGCAGTACTTC	CASSNNPGYEQYF
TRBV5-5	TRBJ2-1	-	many	TGTGCCAGCAGCTTGGGGTTTGAGACAGAGCAGTTCTTC	CASSLGFETEQFF
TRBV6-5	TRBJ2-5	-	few	TGTGCCAGCAGCACCTATCGCGGCCTGCGTGAGACCCAGTACTTC	CASSTYRGLRETQYF
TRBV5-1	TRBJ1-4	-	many	TGCGCCAGCAGCTTGGGGGGATCTTCTAGCGGAACTAATGAAAAACTGTTTTTT	CASSLGGSSSGTNEKLFF
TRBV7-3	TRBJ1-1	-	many	TGTGCCAGCAGCTCAACCGTCGGGGATCCTACTGAAGCTTTCTTT	CASSSTVGDPTEAFF